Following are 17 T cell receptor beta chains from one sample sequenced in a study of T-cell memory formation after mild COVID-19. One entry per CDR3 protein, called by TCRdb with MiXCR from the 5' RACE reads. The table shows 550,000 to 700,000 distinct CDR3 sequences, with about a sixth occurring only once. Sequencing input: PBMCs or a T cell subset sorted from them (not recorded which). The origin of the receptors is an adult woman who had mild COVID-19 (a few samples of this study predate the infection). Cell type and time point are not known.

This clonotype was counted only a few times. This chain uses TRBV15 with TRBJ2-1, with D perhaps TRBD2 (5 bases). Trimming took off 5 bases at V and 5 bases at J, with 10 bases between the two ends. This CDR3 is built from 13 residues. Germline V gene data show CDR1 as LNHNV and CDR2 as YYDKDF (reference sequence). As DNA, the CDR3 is TGTGCCACCAGCGGGAGCTATCACAATGAGCAGTTCTTC. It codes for CATSGSYHNEQFF.

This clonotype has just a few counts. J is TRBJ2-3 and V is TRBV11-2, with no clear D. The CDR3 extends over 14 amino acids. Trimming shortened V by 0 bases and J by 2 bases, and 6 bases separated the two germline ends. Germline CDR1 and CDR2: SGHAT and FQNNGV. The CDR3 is CASSLEAFTDTQYF. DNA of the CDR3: TGTGCCAGCAGCTTAGAGGCGTTCACAGATACGCAGTATTTT.

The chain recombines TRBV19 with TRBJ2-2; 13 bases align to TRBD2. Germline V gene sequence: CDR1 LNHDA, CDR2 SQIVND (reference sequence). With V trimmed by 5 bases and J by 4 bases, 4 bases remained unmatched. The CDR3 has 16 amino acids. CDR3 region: CASSPGLAGSTGELFF. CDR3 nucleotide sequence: TGTGCCAGTAGTCCGGGACTAGCGGGGTCCACCGGGGAGCTGTTTTTT. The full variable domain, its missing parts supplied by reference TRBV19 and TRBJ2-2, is DGGITQSPKYLFRKEGQNVTLSCEQNLNHDAMYWYRQDPGQGLRLIYYSQIVNDFQKGDIAEGYSVSREKKESFPLTVTSAQKNPTAFYLCASSPGLAGSTGELFFGEGSRLTVL.

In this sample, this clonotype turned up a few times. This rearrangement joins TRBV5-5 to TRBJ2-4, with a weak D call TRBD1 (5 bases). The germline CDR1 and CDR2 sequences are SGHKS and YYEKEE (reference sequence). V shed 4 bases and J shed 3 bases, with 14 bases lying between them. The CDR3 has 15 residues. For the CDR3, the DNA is TGTGCCAGCAGCATCCTACAGGAGATCAAAAACATTCAGTACTTC. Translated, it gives CASSILQEIKNIQYF.

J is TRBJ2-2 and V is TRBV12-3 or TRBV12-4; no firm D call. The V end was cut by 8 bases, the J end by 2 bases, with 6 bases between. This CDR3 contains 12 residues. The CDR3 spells CASLGNTGELFF. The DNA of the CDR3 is TGTGCCAGCCTAGGAAACACCGGGGAGCTGTTTTTT.

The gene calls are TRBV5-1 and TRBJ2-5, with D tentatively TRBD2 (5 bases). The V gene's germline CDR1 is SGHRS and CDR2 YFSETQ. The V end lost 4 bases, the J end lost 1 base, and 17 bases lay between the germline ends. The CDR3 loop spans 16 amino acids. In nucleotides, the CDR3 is TGCGCCAGCAGCCCGCTCGCTAGCACTCCCCAAGAGACCCAGTACTTC. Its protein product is CASSPLASTPQETQYF.

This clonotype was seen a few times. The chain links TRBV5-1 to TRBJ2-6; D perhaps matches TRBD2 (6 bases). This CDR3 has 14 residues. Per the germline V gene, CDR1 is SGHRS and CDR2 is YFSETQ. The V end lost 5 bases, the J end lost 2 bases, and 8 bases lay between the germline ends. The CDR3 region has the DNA TGCGCCAGCAGTGGAGGGGCTGGGGCCAACGTCCTGACTTTC. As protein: CASSGGAGANVLTF.

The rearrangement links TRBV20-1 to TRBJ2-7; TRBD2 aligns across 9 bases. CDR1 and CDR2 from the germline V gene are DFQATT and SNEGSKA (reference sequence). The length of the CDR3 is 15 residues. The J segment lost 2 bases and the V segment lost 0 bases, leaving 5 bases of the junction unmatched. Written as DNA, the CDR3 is TGCAGTGCTAGAGATTTACTAGCGGGCGCCTACGAGCAGTACTTC. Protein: CSARDLLAGAYEQYF.

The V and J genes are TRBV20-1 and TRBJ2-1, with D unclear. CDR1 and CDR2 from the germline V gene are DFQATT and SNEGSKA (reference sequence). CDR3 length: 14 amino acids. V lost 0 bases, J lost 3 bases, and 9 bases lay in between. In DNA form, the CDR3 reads TGCAGTGCTAGAGATCTGCAGAGCTACAATGAGCAGTTCTTC. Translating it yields CSARDLQSYNEQFF.

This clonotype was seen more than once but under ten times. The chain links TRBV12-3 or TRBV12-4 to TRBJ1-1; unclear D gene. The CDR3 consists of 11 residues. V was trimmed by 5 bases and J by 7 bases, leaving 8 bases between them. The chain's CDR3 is CASSLNYEAFF. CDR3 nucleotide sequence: TGTGCCAGCAGTCTAAACTATGAAGCTTTCTTT.

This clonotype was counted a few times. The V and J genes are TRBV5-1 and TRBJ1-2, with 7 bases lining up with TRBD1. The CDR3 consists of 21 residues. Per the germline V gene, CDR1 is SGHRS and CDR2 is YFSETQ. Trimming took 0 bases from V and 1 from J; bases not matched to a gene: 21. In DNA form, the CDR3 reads TGCGCCAGCAGCTTGGAAAGCCCGCTTGGAGGGGGCAGCTCACTTAACTATGGCTACACCTTC. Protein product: CASSLESPLGGGSSLNYGYTF.

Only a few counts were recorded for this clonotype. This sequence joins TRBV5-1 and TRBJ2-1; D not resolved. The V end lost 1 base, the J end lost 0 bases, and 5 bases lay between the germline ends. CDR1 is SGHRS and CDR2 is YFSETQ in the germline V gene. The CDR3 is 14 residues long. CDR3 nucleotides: TGCGCCAGCAGCTTGCTGACCTCCTACAATGAGCAGTTCTTC. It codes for CASSLLTSYNEQFF.

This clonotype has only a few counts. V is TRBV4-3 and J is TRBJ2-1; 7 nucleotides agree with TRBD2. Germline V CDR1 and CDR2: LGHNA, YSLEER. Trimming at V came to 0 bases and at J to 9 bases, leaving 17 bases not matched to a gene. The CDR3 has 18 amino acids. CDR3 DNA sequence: TGCGCCAGCAGCCAAGAGCCACACCCTAGCGGACAAACGGGTGAGCAGTTCTTC. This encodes CASSQEPHPSGQTGEQFF.

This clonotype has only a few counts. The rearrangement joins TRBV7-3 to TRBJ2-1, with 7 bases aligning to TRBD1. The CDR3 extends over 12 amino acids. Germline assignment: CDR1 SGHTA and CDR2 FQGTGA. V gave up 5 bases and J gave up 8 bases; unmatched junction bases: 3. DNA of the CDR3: TGTGCCAGCAGCAGGGGGCCGGATGAGCAGTTCTTC. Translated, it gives CASSRGPDEQFF.

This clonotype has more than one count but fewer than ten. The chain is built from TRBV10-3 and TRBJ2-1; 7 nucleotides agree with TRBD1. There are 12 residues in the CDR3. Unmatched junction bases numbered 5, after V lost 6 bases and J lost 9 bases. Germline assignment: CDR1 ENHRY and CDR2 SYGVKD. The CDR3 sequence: CAIRETGTEQFF. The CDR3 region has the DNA TGTGCCATCAGGGAGACAGGGACTGAGCAGTTCTTC.

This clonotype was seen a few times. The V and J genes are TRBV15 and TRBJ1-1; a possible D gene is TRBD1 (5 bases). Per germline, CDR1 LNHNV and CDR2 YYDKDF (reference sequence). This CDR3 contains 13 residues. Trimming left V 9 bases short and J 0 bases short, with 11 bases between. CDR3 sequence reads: CATSAGMNTEAFF. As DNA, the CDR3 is TGTGCCACTTCGGCAGGGATGAACACTGAAGCTTTCTTT.

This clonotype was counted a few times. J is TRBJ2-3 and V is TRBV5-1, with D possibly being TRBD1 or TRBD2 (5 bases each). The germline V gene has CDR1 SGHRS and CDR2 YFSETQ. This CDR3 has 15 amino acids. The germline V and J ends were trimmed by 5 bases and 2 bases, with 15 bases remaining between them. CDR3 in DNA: TGCGCCAGCAGTGGGACCTTAAAAGACACAGATACGCAGTATTTT. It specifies CASSGTLKDTDTQYF.